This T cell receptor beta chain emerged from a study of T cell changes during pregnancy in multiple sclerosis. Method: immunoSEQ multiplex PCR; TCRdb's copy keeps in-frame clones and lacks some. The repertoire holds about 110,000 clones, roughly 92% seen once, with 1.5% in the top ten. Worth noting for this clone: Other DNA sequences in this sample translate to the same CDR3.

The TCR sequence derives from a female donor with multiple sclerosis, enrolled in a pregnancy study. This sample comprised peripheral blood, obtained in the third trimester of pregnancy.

DNA of the CDR3: TGCGCCAGCAGCCTGGGACAGGGGGGTACTGAAGCTTTCTTT. Amino acids: CASSLGQGGTEAFF. The V call is TRBV5-1, the J call TRBJ1-1; 11 nucleotides align to TRBD1. The CDR3 is 14 amino acids. The V gene's germline CDR1 is SGHRS and CDR2 YFSETQ. Trimming at V came to 4 bases and at J to 5 bases, leaving 4 bases not matched to a gene.